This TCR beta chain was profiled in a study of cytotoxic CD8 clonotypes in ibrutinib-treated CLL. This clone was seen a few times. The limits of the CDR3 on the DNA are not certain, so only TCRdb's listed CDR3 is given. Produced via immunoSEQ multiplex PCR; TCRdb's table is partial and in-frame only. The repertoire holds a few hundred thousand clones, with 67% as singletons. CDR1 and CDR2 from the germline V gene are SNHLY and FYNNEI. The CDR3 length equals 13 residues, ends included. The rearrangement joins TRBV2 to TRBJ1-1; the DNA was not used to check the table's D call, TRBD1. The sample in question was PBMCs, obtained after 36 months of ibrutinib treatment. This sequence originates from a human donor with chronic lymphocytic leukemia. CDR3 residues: CASILGLRAEAFF.